These 30 T cell receptor beta chains share one sample of origin, sequenced in a study of blood T cell repertoires in COVID-19. TCRdb keeps only in-frame clones here, not all; method: immunoSEQ multiplex PCR. The sample includes 200,000 or so clones, roughly 90% of them seen just once. Sequenced: peripheral blood. The receptor set was obtained from an older woman with acute or convalescent COVID-19.

The chain joins TRBV18 to TRBJ1-2; a weak D match, TRBD1 (5 bases). Germline lookup yields CDR1 KGHSH and CDR2 LQKENI. The CDR3 covers 15 residues. Trimming cost V 6 bases and J 2 bases, with 16 bases left between them. The CDR3, as DNA: TGTGCCAGCTCCCCTGAGCAGGGAGGCAACTATGGCTACACCTTC. The encoded protein is CASSPEQGGNYGYTF.

The chain's CDR3 is CASSEAGRGAIGYTF. CDR3 in DNA: TGTGCCAGCAGTGAAGCAGGCCGGGGGGCGATTGGCTACACCTTC. This chain links TRBV6-1 with TRBJ1-2, with D perhaps TRBD1 (6 bases). V was pared by 0 bases and J by 7 bases, with 15 bases between. The V gene's germline CDR1 is MNHNS and CDR2 SASEGT. This CDR3 has 15 amino acids.

CDR3 DNA sequence: TGCAGTGGAGAGGGGGAGGGTACGCAGTATTTT. Translated: CSGEGEGTQYF. This chain uses TRBV20-1 with TRBJ2-3, with D possibly matching TRBD2 (7 bases). The germline gives CDR1 DFQATT, CDR2 SNEGSKA (reference sequence). The CDR3 runs to 11 residues. Trimming pared 7 bases from V and 8 bases from J, leaving 13 bases between.

The chain carries TRBV7-8 and TRBJ2-7; D possibly corresponds to TRBD1 (7 bases). The CDR3 has 19 residues. V was trimmed by 4 bases and J by 4 bases, leaving 29 bases between them. Germline assignment: CDR1 SGHVS and CDR2 FQNEAQ. The CDR3 spells CASSSFIRQGSWRGYEQYF. As DNA, the CDR3 is TGTGCCAGCAGCTCTTTTATCCGACAGGGCTCGTGGAGGGGGTACGAGCAGTACTTC.

The chain's CDR3 is CASSLTIAEQYF. CDR3 sequence (DNA): TGTGCCAGCAGTTTGACCATAGCGGAGCAGTACTTC. The gene calls are TRBV28 and TRBJ2-7, with D possibly being TRBD2 (5 bases). Trimming took 3 bases from V and 7 from J, leaving 10 bases between them. The CDR3 contains 12 residues. Per germline, CDR1 MDHEN and CDR2 SYDVKM.

The gene calls are TRBV7-4 and TRBJ2-3; 10 positions agree with TRBD2. There are 18 residues in the CDR3. Germline lookup yields CDR1 SGHVT and CDR2 SQSDAQ. The ends lost 1 base at V and 2 bases at J; junction bases unmatched: 9. CDR3 bases: TGTGCCAGCAGCTTAGGGAGCGGGGGGGCCAAGGACACAGATACGCAGTATTTT. It encodes CASSLGSGGAKDTDTQYF.

The rearrangement joins TRBV7-2 to TRBJ2-7; 7 bases fit TRBD1. This CDR3 contains 16 residues. Trimming cost V 3 bases and J 1 base; bases outside gene matches: 9. The germline V gene has CDR1 SGHTA and CDR2 FQGNSA. The CDR3 reads CASSLGTGVLSYEQYF. CDR3 DNA: TGTGCCAGCAGCTTGGGAACAGGGGTATTATCCTACGAGCAGTACTTC.

The genes are TRBV5-5 and TRBJ2-7; 8 bases are shared with TRBD1. The CDR3 extends over 14 amino acids. Germline V gene lookup returns CDR1 SGHKS and CDR2 YYEKEE (reference sequence). V was pared by 2 bases and J by 3 bases, with 4 bases of the junction left unmatched. The CDR3: CASSFGQGRYEQYF. The CDR3 bases are TGTGCCAGCAGCTTCGGACAGGGTCGCTACGAGCAGTACTTC.

The gene calls are TRBV7-2 and TRBJ1-1; tentative D call: TRBD1 (5 bases). Trimming stripped 5 bases from V and 5 bases from J, with 15 bases between. Germline CDR1 SGHTA, CDR2 FQGNSA. The length of the CDR3 is 14 residues. CDR3 bases: TGTGCCAGCAGCCCCCCGGGGGGATGGACTGAAGCTTTCTTT. Amino acids: CASSPPGGWTEAFF.

This chain uses TRBV7-8 with TRBJ1-5, with 11 bases that match TRBD1. This CDR3 spans 15 amino acids. V trimming: 8 bases; J trimming: 1 base; junction bases outside the gene matches: 4. Germline V gives CDR1 SGHVS, CDR2 FQNEAQ. The DNA for the CDR3 is TGTGCCAGCGGGACAGGGGGTTTGAGCAATCAGCCCCAGCATTTT. It encodes CASGTGGLSNQPQHF.

The rearrangement joins TRBV19 to TRBJ2-5, with D maybe TRBD1 (5 bases). Germline assignment: CDR1 LNHDA and CDR2 SQIVND (reference sequence). Deletions cut 4 bases from V and 7 bases from J, with 16 bases between. This CDR3 contains 14 residues. The CDR3 sequence is CASSSEPDIRTQYF. The CDR3 DNA reads as TGTGCCAGTAGTAGCGAACCGGACATTCGGACCCAGTACTTC.

This chain links TRBV19 with TRBJ1-5, with D possibly being TRBD1 (6 bases). The CDR3 length is 15 residues. Per the germline V gene, CDR1 is LNHDA and CDR2 is SQIVND (reference sequence). V was clipped by 7 bases and J by 1 base, with 14 bases between them. The CDR3 coding sequence is TGTGCCAGTAATAGCAGGGGAGGGAGCAATCAGCCCCAGCATTTT. The encoded protein is CASNSRGGSNQPQHF. The full variable domain, completed using reference TRBV19 and TRBJ1-5, is DGGITQSPKYLFRKEGQNVTLSCEQNLNHDAMYWYRQDPGQGLRLIYYSQIVNDFQKGDIAEGYSVSREKKESFPLTVTSAQKNPTAFYLCASNSRGGSNQPQHFGDGTRLSIL.

For the CDR3, the DNA is TGTGCCAGCAGTTATAGGACAGAGAACACTGAAGCTTTCTTT. Its translation: CASSYRTENTEAFF. This chain joins TRBV6-5 and TRBJ1-1; TRBD1 might be the D (6 bases). Germline V gene data show CDR1 as MNHEY and CDR2 as SVGAGI. The ends were cut back, 3 bases at V and 1 base at J, with 9 bases in the middle. The CDR3 spans 14 residues.

The chain has TRBV13 and TRBJ1-3; D ambiguous. CDR1 and CDR2 from the germline V gene are PRHDT and FYEKMQ (reference sequence). The CDR3 has 15 residues. Trimming shortened V by 0 bases and J by 2 bases, and 8 bases separated the two germline ends. CDR3 nucleotides: TGTGCCAGCAGCTTAGGGGGAGTGGCTGGAAACACCATATATTTT. This encodes CASSLGGVAGNTIYF.

The chain is built from TRBV5-8 and TRBJ1-2; 9 nucleotides line up with TRBD1. This CDR3 is built from 17 residues. CDR1 is SGHTS and CDR2 is YDEGEE in the germline V gene. V lost 6 bases, J lost 6 bases, and 18 bases stayed unmatched. The CDR3 region has the DNA TGTGCCAGCACCCGGACAGGGGTGCTCCGAGGCCAAAATGGCTACACCTTC. Translation gives CASTRTGVLRGQNGYTF.

This clone appeared once. The J gene is TRBJ1-2, the V gene TRBV6-1; a weak D match, TRBD1 (5 bases). The CDR3 has 15 residues. V lost 0 bases and J lost 2, with 10 bases in between. Germline V gene data show CDR1 as MNHNS and CDR2 as SASEGT. The CDR3: CASSEASAGNYGYTF. CDR3 nucleotide sequence: TGTGCCAGCAGTGAAGCGTCGGCAGGGAACTATGGCTACACCTTC.

The chain combines TRBV3-1 (or the pseudogene TRBV3-2) with TRBJ1-4; D might be TRBD1 (6 bases). The CDR3 length is 15 residues. The germline V and J ends were trimmed by 5 bases and 7 bases, with 17 bases remaining between them. Germline CDR1 and CDR2: LGHDT and YNNKEL (reference sequence). For the CDR3, the DNA is TGTGCCAGCAGCACCAGACAGGTCTTGGCTGAAAAACTGTTTTTT. Amino acids: CASSTRQVLAEKLFF.

This clone was found once. The J gene is TRBJ1-5, the V gene TRBV20-1, with D possibly TRBD1 on 5 matching bases. CDR3 length: 14 amino acids. Germline values: CDR1 DFQATT, CDR2 SNEGSKA (reference sequence). V was trimmed by 3 bases and J by 6 bases, leaving 15 bases between them. Written as DNA, the CDR3 is TGCAGTGCTAGTGTTCCCTCAGGGCGTCAGCCCCAGCATTTT. It codes for CSASVPSGRQPQHF.

The rearrangement joins TRBV30 to TRBJ1-5; D is ambiguous. The V end lost 2 bases, the J end lost 5 bases, and 19 bases lay between the germline ends. This CDR3 contains 16 residues. Germline V gene sequence: CDR1 GTSNPN, CDR2 SVGIG (reference sequence). CDR3 loop: CAWSTGGITTYQPQHF. The CDR3 bases are TGTGCCTGGAGTACTGGAGGAATTACGACGTATCAGCCCCAGCATTTT.

This chain joins TRBV21-1 and TRBJ2-2; TRBD1 is the table's D call and was not checked against the DNA. TRBV21-1 is an annotated pseudogene. The CDR3 sequence is 17 residues long. The CDR3 is CASSKPDRPEDTGELFF. The DNA of the CDR3 is TGTGCCAGCAGCAAACCCGACAGGCCAGAGGATACCGGGGAGCTGTTTTTT.

The rearrangement joins TRBV12-5 to TRBJ1-3; TRBD1 is a possible D gene (5 bases). The germline V gene has CDR1 LGHNT and CDR2 FRNRAP. The V gene lost 8 bases and the J gene lost 0 bases, with 14 bases spanning the gap. The CDR3 has 15 residues. The CDR3 coding sequence is TGTGCTAGTAAAAGCGGGGGAGACTCTGGAAACACCATATATTTT. Residues: CASKSGGDSGNTIYF.

This clone was observed a single time. The J gene is TRBJ2-5, the V gene TRBV13; 7 bases fit TRBD2. Germline CDR1 PRHDT, CDR2 FYEKMQ (reference sequence). This CDR3 region has 14 residues. With V trimmed by 8 bases and J by 0 bases, 6 bases remained unmatched. This CDR3 reads CASQGREYQETQYF. CDR3 sequence (DNA): TGTGCCAGCCAAGGGAGGGAGTACCAAGAGACCCAGTACTTC.

On this clone: This sample includes further DNA sequences coding for the same CDR3. The chain joins TRBV7-9 to TRBJ1-1; 10 nucleotides align to TRBD1. The CDR3 consists of 14 residues. Germline CDR1 SEHNR, CDR2 FQNEAQ (reference sequence). With V trimmed by 3 bases and J by 5 bases, 3 bases remained unmatched. CDR3 amino acids: CASSFRDRGTEAFF. CDR3 nucleotide sequence: TGTGCCAGCAGCTTCCGGGACAGGGGAACTGAAGCTTTCTTT.

V gene TRBV11-3 combines with J gene TRBJ2-3; 13 bases line up with TRBD2. V shed 5 bases and J 0 bases; nucleotides not matched to a gene: 5. Germline CDR1 is SGHNT and CDR2 is YENEEA. The CDR3 consists of 17 residues. The CDR3 coding sequence is TGTGCCAGCAGCACTACTAGCGGGGGGGCCAGCACAGATACGCAGTATTTT. Translating gives CASSTTSGGASTDTQYF. The full variable domain, rest sourced from reference TRBV11-3 and TRBJ2-3, is EAGVVQSPRYKIIEKKQPVAFWCNPISGHNTLYWYLQNLGQGPELLIRYENEEAVDDSQLPKDRFSAERLKGVDSTLKIQPAELGDSAVYLCASSTTSGGASTDTQYFGPGTRLTVL.

The V gene is TRBV7-2, the J gene TRBJ1-1, with D possibly TRBD1 on 5 matching bases. The V end was cut by 2 bases, the J end by 1 base, with 8 bases between. Germline CDR1 and CDR2: SGHTA and FQGNSA. There are 14 residues in the CDR3. The CDR3 DNA follows: TGTGCCAGCAGCTTACAGGGTTGGAACACTGAAGCTTTCTTT. Translated, it gives CASSLQGWNTEAFF.

The rearrangement joins TRBV11-2 to TRBJ1-2, with D maybe TRBD1 (6 bases). Between the trimmed V and J ends, which lost 3 bases and 3 bases, there was a span of 17 bases. The germline V gene has CDR1 SGHAT and CDR2 FQNNGV. The CDR3 length is 16 residues. The DNA for the CDR3 is TGTGCCAGCAGCTTCGGCAGGGGAGCGGTGGACTATGGCTACACCTTC. It codes for CASSFGRGAVDYGYTF. The full variable domain, its missing parts supplied by reference TRBV11-2 and TRBJ1-2, is EAGVAQSPRYKIIEKRQSVAFWCNPISGHATLYWYQQILGQGPKLLIQFQNNGVVDDSQLPKDRFSAERLKGVDSTLKIQPAKLEDSAVYLCASSFGRGAVDYGYTFGSGTRLTVV.

This clone was recorded once. CDR3 in amino acids: CASSQDNFRGEQYF. CDR3 bases: TGTGCCAGCAGCCAAGATAACTTCCGCGGGGAGCAGTACTTC. V usage is TRBV3-1 (or the pseudogene TRBV3-2) and J usage is TRBJ2-7; a weak D match, TRBD2 (5 bases). The CDR3 extends over 14 amino acids. In germline, CDR1 is LGHDT, CDR2 YNNKEL (reference sequence). Trimming stripped 0 bases from V and 7 bases from J, with 13 bases between.

The chain has TRBV27 and TRBJ1-1, with TRBD1 identical over 7 bases. The CDR3 contains 12 residues. After removal of 6 bases from V and 5 bases from J, the junction contained 3 bases not matched to a gene. Germline CDR1 MNHEY, CDR2 SMNVEV (reference sequence). CDR3 DNA: TGTGCCAGCAGAGACAGGGTAACTGAAGCTTTCTTT. It yields the protein CASRDRVTEAFF.

This clone was observed a few times. The chain has TRBV11-2 and TRBJ2-7; D possibly corresponds to TRBD2 (6 bases). Germline loops: CDR1 SGHAT, CDR2 FQNNGV. V was clipped by 2 bases and J by 7 bases, with 18 bases between them. The CDR3 has 15 amino acids. CDR3 DNA sequence: TGTGCCAGCAGCTTATTGAAGACTAGACCGTGGGAGCAGTACTTC. This codes for CASSLLKTRPWEQYF.

CDR3 nucleotides: TGTGCCAGCTCTCCTCTAGCGGGAGTGTCCTACGAGCAGTACTTC. Amino acid sequence: CASSPLAGVSYEQYF. The rearrangement uses TRBV18 and TRBJ2-7; 10 nucleotides line up with TRBD2. This CDR3 contains 15 residues. The ends lost 6 bases at V and 1 base at J; junction bases unmatched: 6. Germline V gives CDR1 KGHSH, CDR2 LQKENI.